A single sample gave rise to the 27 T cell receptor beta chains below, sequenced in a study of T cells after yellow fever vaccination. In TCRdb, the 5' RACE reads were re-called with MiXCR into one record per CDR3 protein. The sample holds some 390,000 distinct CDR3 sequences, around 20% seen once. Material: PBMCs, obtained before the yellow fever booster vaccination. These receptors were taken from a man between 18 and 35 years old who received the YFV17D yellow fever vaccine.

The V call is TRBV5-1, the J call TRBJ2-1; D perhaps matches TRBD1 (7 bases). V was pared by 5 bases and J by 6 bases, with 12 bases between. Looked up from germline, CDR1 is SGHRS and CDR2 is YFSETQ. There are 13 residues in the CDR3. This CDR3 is CASRTQGGNEQFF. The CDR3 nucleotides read TGCGCCAGCAGGACCCAGGGGGGCAATGAGCAGTTCTTC.

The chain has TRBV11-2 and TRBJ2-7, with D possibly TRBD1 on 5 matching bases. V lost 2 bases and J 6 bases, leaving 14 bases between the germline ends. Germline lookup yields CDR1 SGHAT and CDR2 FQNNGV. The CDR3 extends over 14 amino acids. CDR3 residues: CASSLMQGLSEQYV. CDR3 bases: TGTGCCAGCAGCTTAATGCAGGGTCTATCCGAGCAGTACGTC.

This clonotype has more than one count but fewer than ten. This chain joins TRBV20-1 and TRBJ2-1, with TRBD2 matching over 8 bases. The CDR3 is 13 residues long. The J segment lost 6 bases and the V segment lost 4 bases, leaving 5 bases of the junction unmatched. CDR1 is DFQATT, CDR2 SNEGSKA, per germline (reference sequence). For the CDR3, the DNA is TGCAGTGCTACACCGGGACTAGTCAATGAGCAGTTCTTC. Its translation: CSATPGLVNEQFF.

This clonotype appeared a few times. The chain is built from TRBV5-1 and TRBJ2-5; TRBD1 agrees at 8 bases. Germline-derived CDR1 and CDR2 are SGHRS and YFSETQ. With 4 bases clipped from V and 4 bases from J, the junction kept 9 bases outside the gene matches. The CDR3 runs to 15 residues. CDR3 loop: CASSGGDRGGETQYF. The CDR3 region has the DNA TGCGCCAGCAGCGGCGGCGACAGGGGCGGAGAGACCCAGTACTTC.

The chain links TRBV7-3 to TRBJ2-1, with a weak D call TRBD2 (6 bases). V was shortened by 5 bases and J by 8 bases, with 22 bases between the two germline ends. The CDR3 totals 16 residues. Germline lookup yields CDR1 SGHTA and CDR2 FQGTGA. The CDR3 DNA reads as TGTGCCAGCAGCCCACTGGGGGGTGCCGGGCGGGATGAGCAGTTCTTC. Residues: CASSPLGGAGRDEQFF.

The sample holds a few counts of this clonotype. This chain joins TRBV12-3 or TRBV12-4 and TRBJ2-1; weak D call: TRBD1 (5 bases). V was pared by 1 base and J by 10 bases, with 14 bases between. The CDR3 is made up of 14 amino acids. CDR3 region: CASSLGFGDREQFF. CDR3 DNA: TGTGCCAGCAGTTTAGGATTCGGTGACAGAGAGCAGTTCTTC.

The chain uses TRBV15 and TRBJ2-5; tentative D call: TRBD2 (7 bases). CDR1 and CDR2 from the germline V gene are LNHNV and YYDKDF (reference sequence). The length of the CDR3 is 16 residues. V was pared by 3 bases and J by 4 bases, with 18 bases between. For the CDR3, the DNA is TGTGCCACCAGCAGTTATGGTGGGGGGGCCGGAGAGACCCAGTACTTC. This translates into CATSSYGGGAGETQYF.

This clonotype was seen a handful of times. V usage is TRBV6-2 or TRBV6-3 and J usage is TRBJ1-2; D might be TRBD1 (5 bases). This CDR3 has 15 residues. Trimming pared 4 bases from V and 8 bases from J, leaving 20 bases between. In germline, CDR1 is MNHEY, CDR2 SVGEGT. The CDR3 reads CASSSMGGTSVGYTF. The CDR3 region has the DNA TGTGCCAGCAGTTCGATGGGTGGGACTTCGGTAGGCTACACCTTC.

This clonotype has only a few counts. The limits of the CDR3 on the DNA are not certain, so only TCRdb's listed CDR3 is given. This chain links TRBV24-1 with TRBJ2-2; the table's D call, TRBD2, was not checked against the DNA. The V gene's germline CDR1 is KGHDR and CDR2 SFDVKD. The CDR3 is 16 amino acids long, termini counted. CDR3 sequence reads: CATSDLAGDTGELFFF.

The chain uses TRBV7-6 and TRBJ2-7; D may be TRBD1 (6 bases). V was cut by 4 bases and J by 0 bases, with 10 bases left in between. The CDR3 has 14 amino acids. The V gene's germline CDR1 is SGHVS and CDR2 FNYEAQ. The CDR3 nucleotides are TGTGCCAGCAGCTCACAGGGTTTCTCCTACGAGCAGTACTTC. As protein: CASSSQGFSYEQYF. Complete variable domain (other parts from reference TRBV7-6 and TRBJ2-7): GAGVSQSPRYKVTKRGQDVALRCDPISGHVSLYWYRQALGQGPEFLTYFNYEAQQDKSGLPNDRFSAERPEGSISTLTIQRTEQRDSAMYRCASSSQGFSYEQYFGPGTRLTVT.

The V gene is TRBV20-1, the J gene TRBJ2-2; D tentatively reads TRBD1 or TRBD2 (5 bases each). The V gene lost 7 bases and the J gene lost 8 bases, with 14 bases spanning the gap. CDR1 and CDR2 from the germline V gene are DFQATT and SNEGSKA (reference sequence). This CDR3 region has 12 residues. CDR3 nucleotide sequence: TGCAGTGGACAGCGGTGGGTTGGGGAGCTGTTTTTT. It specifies CSGQRWVGELFF.

The CDR3 DNA reads as TGTGCCAGCAGCTTTCAGACAAAAAGGACGACCCAGTACTTC. Translated, it gives CASSFQTKRTTQYF. This chain uses TRBV7-8 with TRBJ2-5, with D hard to call. The germline CDR1 and CDR2 sequences are SGHVS and FQNEAQ. CDR3 length: 14 residues. Trimming left V 3 bases short and J 7 bases short, with 15 bases between.

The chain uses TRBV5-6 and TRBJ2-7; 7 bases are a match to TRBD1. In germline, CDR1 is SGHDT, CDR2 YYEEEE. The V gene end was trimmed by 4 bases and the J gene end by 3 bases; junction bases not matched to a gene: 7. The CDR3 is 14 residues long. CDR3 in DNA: TGTGCCAGCAGCGCGAAAGGGACAGTCTACGAGCAGTACGTC. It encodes CASSAKGTVYEQYV.

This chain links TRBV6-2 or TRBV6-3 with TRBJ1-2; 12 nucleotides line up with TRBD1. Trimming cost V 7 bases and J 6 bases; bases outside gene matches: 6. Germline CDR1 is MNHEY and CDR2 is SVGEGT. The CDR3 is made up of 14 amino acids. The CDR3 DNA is TGTGCCAGCATGACCGGGACAGGGGGCAATGGCTACACCTTC. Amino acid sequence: CASMTGTGGNGYTF.

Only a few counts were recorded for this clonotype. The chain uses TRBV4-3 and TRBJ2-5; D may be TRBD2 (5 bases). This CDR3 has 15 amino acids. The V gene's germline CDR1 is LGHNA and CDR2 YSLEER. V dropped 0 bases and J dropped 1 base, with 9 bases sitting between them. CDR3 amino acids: CASSQDEGFQETQYF. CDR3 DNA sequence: TGCGCCAGCAGCCAAGATGAGGGCTTCCAAGAGACCCAGTACTTC.

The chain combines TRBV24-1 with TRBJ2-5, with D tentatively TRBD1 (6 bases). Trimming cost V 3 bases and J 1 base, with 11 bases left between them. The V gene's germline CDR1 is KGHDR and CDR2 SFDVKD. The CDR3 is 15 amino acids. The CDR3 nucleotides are TGTGCCACCAGTGATGCCCAGGGGAGCCAAGAGACCCAGTACTTC. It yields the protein CATSDAQGSQETQYF.

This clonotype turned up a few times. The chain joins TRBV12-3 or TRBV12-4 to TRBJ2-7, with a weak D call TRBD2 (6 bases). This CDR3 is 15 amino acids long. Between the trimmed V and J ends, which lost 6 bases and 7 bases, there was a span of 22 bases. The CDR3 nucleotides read TGTGCCAGCAGCCCCCTTGGCCTGGGAGGAGGAGAGCAGTACTTC. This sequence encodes CASSPLGLGGGEQYF.

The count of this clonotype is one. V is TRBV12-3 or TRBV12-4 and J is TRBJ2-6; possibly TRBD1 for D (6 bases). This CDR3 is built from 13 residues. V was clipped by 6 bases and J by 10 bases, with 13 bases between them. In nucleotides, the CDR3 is TGTGCCAGCAGCTTACAGGGTGGGAACGTCCTGACTTTC. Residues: CASSLQGGNVLTF.

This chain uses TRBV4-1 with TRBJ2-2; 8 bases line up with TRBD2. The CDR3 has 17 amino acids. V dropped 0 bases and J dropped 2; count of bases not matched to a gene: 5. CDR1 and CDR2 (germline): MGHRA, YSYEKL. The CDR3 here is CASSQEFAGGNTGELFF. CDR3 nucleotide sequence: TGCGCCAGCAGCCAAGAATTCGCGGGGGGAAACACCGGGGAGCTGTTTTTT.

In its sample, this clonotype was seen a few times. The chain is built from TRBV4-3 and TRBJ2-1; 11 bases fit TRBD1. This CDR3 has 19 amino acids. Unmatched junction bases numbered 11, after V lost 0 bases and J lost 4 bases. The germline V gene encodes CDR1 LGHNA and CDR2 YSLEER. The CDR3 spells CASSQDPGRTGGAYNEQFF. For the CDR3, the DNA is TGCGCCAGCAGCCAAGATCCAGGCAGGACAGGGGGCGCATACAATGAGCAGTTCTTC.

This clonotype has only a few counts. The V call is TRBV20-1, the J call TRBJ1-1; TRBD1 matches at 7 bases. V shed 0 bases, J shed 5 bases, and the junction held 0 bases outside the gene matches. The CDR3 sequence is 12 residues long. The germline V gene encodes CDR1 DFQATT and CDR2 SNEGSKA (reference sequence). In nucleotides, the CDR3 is TGCAGTGCTAGAGAACAGGGGACTGAAGCTTTCTTT. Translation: CSAREQGTEAFF.

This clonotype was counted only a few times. For the CDR3, the DNA is TGTGCCAGCTCAACCGATTTGTTGGGGGTCCACGAGCAGTACTTC. Translating it yields CASSTDLLGVHEQYF. This chain connects TRBV18 to TRBJ2-7; D may correspond to TRBD1 or TRBD2 (5 bases each). Germline CDR1 is KGHSH and CDR2 is LQKENI. CDR3 size: 15 residues. The ends were cut back, 5 bases at V and 5 bases at J, with 19 bases in the middle.

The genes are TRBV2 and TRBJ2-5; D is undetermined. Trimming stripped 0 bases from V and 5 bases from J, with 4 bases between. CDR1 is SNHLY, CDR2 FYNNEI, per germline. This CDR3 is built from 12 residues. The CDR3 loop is CASSEARETQYF. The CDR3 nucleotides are TGTGCCAGCAGTGAAGCGCGGGAGACCCAGTACTTC.

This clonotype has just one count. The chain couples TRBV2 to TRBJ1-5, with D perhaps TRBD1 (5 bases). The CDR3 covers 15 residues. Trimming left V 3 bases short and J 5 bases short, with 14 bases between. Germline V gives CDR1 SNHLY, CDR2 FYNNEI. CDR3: CASSEGVSGYQPQHF. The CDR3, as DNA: TGTGCCAGCAGTGAGGGAGTGTCAGGGTATCAGCCCCAGCATTTT.

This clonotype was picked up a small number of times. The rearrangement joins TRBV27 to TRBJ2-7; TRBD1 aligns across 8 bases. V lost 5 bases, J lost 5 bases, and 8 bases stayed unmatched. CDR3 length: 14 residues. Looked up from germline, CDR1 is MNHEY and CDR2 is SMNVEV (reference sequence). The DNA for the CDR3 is TGTGCCAGCAGTCTAACGACAGGGGCGAACGAGCAGTACTTC. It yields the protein CASSLTTGANEQYF.

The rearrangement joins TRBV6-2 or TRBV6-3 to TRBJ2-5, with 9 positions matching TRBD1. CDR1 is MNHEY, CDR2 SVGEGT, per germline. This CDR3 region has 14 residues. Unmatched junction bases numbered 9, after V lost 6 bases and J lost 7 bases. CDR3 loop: CASRSTGGRGTQYF. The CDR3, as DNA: TGTGCCAGCAGATCGACAGGGGGGAGGGGGACCCAGTACTTC.

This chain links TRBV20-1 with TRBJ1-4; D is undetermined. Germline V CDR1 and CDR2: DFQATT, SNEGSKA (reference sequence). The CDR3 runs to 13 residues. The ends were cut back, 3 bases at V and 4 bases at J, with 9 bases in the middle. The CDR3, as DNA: TGCAGTGCTAGCGGACGGGTTAATGAAAAACTGTTTTTT. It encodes CSASGRVNEKLFF.